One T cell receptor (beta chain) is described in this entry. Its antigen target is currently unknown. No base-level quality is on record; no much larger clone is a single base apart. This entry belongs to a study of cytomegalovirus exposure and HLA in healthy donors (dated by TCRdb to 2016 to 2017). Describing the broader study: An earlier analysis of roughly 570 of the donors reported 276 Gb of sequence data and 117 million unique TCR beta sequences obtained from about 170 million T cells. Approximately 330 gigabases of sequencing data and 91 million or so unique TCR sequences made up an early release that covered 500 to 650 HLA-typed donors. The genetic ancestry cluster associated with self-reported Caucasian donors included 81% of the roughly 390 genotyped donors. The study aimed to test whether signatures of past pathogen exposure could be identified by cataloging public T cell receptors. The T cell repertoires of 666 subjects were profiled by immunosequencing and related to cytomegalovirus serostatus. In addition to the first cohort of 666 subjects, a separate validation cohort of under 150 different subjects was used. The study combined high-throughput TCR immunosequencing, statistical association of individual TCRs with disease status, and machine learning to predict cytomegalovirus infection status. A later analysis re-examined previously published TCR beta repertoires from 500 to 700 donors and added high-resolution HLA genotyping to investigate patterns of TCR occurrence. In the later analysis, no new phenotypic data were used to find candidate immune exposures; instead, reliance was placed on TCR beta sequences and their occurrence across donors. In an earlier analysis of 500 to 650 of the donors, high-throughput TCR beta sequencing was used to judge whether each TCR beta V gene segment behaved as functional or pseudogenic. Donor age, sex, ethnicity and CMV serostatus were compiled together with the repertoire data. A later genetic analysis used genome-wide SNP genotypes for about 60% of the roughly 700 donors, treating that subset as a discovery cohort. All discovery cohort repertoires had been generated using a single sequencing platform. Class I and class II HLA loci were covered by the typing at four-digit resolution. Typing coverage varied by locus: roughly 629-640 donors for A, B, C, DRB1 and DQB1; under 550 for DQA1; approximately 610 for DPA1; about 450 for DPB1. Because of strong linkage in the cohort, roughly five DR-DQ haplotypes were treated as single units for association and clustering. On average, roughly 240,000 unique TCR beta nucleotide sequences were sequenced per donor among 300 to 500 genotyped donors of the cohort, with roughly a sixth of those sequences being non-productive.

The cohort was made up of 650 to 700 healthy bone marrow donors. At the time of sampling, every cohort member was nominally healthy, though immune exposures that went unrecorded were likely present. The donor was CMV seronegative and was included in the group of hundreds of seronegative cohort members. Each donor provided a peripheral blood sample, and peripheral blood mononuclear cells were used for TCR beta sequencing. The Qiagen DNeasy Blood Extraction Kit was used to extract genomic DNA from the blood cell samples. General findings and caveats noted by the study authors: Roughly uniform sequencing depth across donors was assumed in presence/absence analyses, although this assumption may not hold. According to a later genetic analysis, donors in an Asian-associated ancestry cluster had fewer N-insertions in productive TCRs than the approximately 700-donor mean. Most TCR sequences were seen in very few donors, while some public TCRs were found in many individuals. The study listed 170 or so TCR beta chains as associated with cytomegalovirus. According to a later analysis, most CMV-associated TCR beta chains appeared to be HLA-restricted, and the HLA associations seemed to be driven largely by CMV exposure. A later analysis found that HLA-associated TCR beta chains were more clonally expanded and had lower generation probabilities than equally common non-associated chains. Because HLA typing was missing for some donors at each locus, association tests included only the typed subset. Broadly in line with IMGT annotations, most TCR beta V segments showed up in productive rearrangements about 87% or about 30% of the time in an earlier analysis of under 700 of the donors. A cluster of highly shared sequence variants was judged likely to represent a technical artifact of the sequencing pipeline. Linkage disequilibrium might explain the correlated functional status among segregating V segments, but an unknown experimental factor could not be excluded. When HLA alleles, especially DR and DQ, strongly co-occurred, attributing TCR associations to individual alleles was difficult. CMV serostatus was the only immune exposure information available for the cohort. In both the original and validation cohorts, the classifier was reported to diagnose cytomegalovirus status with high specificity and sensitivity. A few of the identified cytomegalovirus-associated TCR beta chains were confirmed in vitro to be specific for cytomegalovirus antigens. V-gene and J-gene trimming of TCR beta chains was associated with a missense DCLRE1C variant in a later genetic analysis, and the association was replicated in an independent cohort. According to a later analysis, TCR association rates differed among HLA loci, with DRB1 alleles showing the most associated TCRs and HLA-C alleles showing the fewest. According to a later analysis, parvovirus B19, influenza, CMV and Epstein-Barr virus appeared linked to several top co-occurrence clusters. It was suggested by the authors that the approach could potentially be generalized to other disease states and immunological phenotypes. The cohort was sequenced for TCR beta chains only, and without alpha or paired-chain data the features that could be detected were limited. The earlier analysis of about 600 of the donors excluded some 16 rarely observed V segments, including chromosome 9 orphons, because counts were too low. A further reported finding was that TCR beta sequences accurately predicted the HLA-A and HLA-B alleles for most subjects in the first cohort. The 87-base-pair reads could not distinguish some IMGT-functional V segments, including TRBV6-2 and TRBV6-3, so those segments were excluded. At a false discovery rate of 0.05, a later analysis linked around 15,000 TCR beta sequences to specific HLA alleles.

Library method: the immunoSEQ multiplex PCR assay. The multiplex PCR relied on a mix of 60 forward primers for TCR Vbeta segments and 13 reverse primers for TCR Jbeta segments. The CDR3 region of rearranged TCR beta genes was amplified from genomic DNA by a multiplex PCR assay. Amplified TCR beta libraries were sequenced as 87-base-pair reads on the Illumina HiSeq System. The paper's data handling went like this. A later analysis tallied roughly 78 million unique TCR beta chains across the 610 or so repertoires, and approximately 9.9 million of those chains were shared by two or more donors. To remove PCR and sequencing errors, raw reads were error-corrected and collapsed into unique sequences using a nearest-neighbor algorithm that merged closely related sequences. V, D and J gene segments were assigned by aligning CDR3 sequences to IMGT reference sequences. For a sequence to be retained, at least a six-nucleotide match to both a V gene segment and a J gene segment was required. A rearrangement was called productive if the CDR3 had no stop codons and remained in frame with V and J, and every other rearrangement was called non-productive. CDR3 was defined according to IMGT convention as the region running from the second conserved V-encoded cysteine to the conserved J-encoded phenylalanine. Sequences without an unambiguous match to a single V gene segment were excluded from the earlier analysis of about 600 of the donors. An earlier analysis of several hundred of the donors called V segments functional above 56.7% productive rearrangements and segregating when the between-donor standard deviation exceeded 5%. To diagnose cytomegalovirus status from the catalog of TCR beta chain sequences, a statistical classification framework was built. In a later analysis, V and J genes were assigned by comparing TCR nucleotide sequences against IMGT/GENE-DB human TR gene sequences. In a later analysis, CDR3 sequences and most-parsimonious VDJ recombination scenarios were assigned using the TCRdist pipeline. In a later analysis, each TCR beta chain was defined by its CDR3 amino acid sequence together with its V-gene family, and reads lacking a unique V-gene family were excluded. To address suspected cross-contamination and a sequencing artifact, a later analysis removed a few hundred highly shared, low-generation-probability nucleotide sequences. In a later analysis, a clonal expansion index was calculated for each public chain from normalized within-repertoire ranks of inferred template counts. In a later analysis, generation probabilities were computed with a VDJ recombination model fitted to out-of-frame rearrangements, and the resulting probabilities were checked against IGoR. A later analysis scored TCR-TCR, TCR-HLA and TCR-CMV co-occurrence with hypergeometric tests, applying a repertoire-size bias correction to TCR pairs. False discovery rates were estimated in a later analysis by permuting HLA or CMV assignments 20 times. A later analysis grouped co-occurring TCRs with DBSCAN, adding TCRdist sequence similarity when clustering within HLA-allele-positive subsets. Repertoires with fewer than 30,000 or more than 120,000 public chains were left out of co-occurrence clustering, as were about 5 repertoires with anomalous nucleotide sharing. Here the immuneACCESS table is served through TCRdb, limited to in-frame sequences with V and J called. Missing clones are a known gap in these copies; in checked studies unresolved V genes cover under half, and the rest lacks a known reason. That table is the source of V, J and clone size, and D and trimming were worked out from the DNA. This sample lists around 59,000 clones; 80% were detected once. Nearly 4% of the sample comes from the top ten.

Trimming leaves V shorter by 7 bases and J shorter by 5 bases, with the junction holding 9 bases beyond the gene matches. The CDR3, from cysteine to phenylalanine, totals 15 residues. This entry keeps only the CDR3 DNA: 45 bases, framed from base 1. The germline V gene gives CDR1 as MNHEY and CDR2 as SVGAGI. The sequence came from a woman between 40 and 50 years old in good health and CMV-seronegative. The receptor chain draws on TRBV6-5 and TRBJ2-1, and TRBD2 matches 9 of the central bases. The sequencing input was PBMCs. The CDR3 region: CASKKGLAGNNEQFF. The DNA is TGTGCCAGCAAAAAGGGGCTAGCGGGAAACAATGAGCAGTTCTTC.